This TCR beta chain was observed in a study of T cell repertoires in cytomegalovirus infection. Study as a whole: Matching HLA type and CMV infection were both indicated by public TCR beta signatures.

Trimming took off 8 bases at V and 8 bases at J, with 14 bases between the two ends. Germline V gene sequence: CDR1 SGHVS, CDR2 FNYEAQ. The CDR3 extends over 12 amino acids. This clonotype was picked up a small number of times. Antigen unknown. Study-wide results and limits: CMV-specific HLA-C-restricted TCR beta clonotypes dominated the ex vivo response.

Using its own MiXCR run on the reads, TCRdb lists one record per CDR3 protein. Of about 770,000 distinct CDR3 sequences in the sample, almost 30% were seen once. The sequences come from cultured CD8+ T cells from PBMCs, collected from culture after CMV antigen stimulation. V gene TRBV7-6 combines with J gene TRBJ2-3; D gene ambiguous. The sequence came from a human donor in good health (CMV status not recorded). Some clones in this sample may be carry-over from other donors' samples. The CDR3 loop reads CASERLLGTQYF. In nucleotides, the CDR3 is TGTGCCAGCGAGCGCCTTTTGGGTACGCAGTATTTT. Looking up the rest from reference TRBV7-6 and TRBJ2-3 gives the full variable domain: GAGVSQSPRYKVTKRGQDVALRCDPISGHVSLYWYRQALGQGPEFLTYFNYEAQQDKSGLPNDRFSAERPEGSISTLTIQRTEQRDSAMYRCASERLLGTQYFGPGTRLTVL.